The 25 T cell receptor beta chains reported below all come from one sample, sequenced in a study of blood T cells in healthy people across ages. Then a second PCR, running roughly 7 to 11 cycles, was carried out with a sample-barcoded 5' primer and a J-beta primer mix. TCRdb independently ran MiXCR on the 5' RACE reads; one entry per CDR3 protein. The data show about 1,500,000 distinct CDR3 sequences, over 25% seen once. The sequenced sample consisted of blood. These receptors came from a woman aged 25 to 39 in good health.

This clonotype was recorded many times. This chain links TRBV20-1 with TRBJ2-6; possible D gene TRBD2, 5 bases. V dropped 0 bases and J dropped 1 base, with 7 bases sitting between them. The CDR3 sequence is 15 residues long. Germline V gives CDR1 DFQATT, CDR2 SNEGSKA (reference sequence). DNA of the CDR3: TGCAGTGCTAGAGACGCGGGTTCTGGGGCCAACGTCCTGACTTTC. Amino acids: CSARDAGSGANVLTF.

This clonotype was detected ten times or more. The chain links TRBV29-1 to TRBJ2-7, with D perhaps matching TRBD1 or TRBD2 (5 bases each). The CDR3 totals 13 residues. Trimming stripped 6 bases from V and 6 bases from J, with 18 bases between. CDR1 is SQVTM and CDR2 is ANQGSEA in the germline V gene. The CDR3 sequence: CSVQTTHGTEQYF. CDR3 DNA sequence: TGCAGCGTGCAAACCACCCATGGGACCGAGCAGTACTTC.

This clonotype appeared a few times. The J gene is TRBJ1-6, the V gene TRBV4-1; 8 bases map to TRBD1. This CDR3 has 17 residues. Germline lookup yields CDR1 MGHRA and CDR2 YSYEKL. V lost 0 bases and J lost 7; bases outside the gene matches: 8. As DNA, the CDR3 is TGCGCCAGCAGCCAAGATCAGGGGGCGCCGGGGAATTCACCCCTCCACTTT. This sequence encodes CASSQDQGAPGNSPLHF.

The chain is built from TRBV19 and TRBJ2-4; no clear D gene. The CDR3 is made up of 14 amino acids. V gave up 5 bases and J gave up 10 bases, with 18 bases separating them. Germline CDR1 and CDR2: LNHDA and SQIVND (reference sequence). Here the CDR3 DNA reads TGTGCCAGTAGTGACCAGGACGTGGGTGTTATTCAGTACTTC. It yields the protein CASSDQDVGVIQYF.

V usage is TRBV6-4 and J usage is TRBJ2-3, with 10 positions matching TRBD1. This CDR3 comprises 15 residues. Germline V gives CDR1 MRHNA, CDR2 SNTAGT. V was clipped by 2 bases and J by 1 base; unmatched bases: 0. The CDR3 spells CASSDGTGGTDTQYF. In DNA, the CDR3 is TGTGCCAGCAGTGACGGGACAGGGGGCACAGATACGCAGTATTTT.

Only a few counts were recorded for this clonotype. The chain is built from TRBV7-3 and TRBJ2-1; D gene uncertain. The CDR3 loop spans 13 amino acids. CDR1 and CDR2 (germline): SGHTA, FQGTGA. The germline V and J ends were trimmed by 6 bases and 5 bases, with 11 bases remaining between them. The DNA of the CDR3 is TGTGCCAGCAGTATAGGACCAAACAATGAGCAGTTCTTC. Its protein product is CASSIGPNNEQFF.

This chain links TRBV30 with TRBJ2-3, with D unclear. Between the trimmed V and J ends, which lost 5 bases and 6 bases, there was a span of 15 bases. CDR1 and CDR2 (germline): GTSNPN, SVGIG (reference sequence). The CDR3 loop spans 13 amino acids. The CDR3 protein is CAWGKDGTDTQYF. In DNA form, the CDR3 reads TGTGCCTGGGGAAAGGACGGTACGGATACGCAGTATTTT.

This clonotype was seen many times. The CDR3 DNA reads TGTGCCAGCAGTTACCGAGGACTAGCTACAGATACGCAGTATTTT. Translated, it gives CASSYRGLATDTQYF. The rearrangement joins TRBV6-5 to TRBJ2-3, with TRBD2 matching 8 bases. This CDR3 region has 15 residues. Looked up from germline, CDR1 is MNHEY and CDR2 is SVGAGI. The V segment lost 2 bases and the J segment 3 bases; nucleotides outside the gene matches: 4.

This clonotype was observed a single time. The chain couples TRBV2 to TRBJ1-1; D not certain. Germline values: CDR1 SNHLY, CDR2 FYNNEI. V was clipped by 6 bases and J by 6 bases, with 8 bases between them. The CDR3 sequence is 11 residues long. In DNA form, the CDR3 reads TGTGCCAGCAGACCAAGATCTGAAGCTTTCTTT. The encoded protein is CASRPRSEAFF.

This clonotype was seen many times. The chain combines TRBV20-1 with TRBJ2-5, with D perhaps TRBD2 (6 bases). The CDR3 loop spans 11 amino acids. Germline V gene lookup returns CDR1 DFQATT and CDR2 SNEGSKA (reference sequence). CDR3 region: CSGRRGETQYF. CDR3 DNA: TGCAGCGGACGCCGGGGGGAGACCCAGTACTTC.

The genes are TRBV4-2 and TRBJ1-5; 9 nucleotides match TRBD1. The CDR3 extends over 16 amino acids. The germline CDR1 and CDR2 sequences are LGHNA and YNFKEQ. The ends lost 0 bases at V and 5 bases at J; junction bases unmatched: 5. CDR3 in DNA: TGTGCCAGCAGCCAAGACGCGGGACAGGGCGATCAGCCCCAGCATTTT. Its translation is CASSQDAGQGDQPQHF.

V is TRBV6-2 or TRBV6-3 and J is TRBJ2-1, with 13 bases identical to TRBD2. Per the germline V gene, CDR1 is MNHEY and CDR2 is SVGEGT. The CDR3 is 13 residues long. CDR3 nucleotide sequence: TGTGCTGGGACTAGCGGGGAAAACAATGAGCAGTTCTTC. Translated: CAGTSGENNEQFF.

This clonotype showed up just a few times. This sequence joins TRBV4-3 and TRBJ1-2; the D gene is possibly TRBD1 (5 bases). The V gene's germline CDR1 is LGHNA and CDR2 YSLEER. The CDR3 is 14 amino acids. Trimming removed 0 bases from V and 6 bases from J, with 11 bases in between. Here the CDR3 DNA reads TGCGCCAGCAGCCAAGATCCAGGGAGGGATGGCTACACCTTC. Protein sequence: CASSQDPGRDGYTF.

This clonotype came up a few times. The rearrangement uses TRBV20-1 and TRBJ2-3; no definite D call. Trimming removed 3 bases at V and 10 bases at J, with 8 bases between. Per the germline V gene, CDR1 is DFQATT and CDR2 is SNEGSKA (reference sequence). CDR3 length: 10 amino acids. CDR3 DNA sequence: TGCAGTGCTAGTTTGCAGGCGCAGTATTTT. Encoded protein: CSASLQAQYF.

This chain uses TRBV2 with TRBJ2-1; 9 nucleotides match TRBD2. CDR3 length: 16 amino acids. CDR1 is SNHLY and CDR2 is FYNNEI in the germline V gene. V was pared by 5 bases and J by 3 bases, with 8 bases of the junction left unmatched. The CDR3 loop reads CASSWEASGIYNEQFF. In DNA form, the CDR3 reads TGTGCCAGCAGTTGGGAGGCTAGCGGGATCTACAATGAGCAGTTCTTC.

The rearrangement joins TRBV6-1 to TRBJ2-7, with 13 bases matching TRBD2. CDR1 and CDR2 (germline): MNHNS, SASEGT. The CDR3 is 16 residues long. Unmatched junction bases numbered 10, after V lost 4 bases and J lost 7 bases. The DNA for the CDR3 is TGTGCCAGCAGTGCCGCTACTAGCGGGGGGGCTAATGAGCAGTACTTC. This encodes CASSAATSGGANEQYF.

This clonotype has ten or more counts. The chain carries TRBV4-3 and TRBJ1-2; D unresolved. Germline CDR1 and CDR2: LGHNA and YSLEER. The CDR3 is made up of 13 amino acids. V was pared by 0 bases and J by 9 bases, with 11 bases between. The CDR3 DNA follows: TGCGCCAGCAGCCAAGAACCCAGGCTAAGCTACACCTTC. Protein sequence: CASSQEPRLSYTF.

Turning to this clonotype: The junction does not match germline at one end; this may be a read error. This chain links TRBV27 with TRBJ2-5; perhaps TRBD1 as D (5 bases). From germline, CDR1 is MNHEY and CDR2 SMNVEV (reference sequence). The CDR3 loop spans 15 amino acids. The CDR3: CASSLFRTPQEIQYF. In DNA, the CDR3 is TGCGCCAGCAGTTTATTTCGGACACCTCAAGAGATCCAGTACTTC.

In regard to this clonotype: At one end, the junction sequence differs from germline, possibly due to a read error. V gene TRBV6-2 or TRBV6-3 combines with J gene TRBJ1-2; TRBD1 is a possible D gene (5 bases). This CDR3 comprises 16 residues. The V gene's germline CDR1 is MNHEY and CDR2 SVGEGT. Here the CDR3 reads CACSSLRIGANYGNTF. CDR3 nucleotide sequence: TGTGCCTGCAGTTCCCTCCGGATCGGGGCTAACTATGGCAACACCTTC.

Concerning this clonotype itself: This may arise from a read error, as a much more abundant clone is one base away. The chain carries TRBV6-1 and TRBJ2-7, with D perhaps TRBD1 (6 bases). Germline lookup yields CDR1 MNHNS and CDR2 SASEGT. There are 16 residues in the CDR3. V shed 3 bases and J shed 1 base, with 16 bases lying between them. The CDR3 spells CASSDSTGHRSYEQYF. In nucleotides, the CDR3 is TGTGCCAGCAGTGATTCTACGGGACACCGATCCTACGAGCAGTACTTC.

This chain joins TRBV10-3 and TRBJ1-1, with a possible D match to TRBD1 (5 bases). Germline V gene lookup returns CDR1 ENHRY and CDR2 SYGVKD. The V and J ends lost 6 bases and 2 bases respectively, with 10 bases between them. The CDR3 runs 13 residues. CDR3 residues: CAIRPTGNTEAFF. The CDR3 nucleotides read TGTGCCATCAGGCCCACAGGTAACACTGAAGCTTTCTTT.

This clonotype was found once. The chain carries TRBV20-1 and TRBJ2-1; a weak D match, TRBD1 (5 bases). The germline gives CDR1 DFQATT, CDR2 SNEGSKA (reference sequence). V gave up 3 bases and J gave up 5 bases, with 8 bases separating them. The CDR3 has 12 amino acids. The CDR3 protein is CSARGRNNEQFF. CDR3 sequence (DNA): TGCAGTGCTAGGGGGCGCAACAATGAGCAGTTCTTC.

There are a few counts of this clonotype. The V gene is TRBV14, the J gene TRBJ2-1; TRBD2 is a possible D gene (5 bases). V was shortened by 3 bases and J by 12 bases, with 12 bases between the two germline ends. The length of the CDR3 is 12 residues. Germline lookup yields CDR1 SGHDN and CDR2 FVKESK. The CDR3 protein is CASSHSTRRQFF. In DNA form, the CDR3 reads TGTGCCAGCAGCCACTCTACTAGGCGGCAGTTCTTC. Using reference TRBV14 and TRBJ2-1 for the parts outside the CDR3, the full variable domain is EAGVTQFPSHSVIEKGQTVTLRCDPISGHDNLYWYRRVMGKEIKFLLHFVKESKQDESGMPNNRFLAERTGGTYSTLKVQPAELEDSGVYFCASSHSTRRQFFGPGTRLTVL.

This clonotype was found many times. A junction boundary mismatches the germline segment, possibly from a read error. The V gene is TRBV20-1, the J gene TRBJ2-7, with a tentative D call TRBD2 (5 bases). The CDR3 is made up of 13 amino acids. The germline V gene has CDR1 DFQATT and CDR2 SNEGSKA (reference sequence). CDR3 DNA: TGCAGTGCTGGAGAAGCTCGGGGCTACGAGCAGTACTTC. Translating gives CSAGEARGYEQYF.

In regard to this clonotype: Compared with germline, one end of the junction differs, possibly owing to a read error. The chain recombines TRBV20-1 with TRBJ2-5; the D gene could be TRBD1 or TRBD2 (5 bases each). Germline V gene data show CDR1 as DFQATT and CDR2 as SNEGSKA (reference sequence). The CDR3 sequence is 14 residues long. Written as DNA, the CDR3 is TGCAGTGCTAGAGATCCCGGGCCCAGGGAGACCCGGTACTTC. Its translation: CSARDPGPRETRYF.